This TCR beta chain was sequenced for a study of Graves' ophthalmopathy and Graves' hyperthyroidism. V gave up 1 base and J gave up 9 bases, with 14 bases separating them. This CDR3 spans 14 amino acids. Germline V gene lookup returns CDR1 SGHDT and CDR2 YYEEEE. Many counts were recorded for this clonotype. The antigen is undetermined. TCR beta CDR3 amplification used RNA transcripts. HTBI-primed RT-PCR formed the first round, and a multiplex PCR formed the second. TCRdb called the multiplex PCR reads again in MiXCR, with one record for every CDR3 protein. The sample holds 500,000 to 600,000 distinct CDR3 sequences, under 45% seen once. General observations from the study: Forecasting of ophthalmopathy progression by the model achieved less than 71% sensitivity and less than 80% specificity. Detection in blood was also observed for most expanded thyroid clonotypes above 0.001 frequency.

The rearrangement joins TRBV5-6 to TRBJ1-5, with a possible D match to TRBD1 (6 bases). Sample: peripheral blood or thyroid tissue (not recorded which). This TCR was sampled from an adult man with Graves' hyperthyroidism. CDR3 coding DNA: TGTGCCAGCAGCTTGTTCCCAGGGGAAGCGCCCCAGCATTTT. Its translation is CASSLFPGEAPQHF.